This entry is about one T cell receptor beta chain. How the authors handled the data: Quantification of nucleated cells was approximated via reference gene primer amplification. The data were produced by immunoSEQ multiplex PCR, yet TCRdb's version contains in-frame clones alone and is incomplete. The DNA gave D and trimming, while V, J and clone size come from that table. The sample carries roughly 130,000 clones, over 65% recorded once. This entry comes from a study of blood T cell repertoires in COVID-19. Study-wide background: Material from acute and convalescent COVID-19 was sourced from the United States, Italy and Spain. Sample material is recorded as cDNA or gDNA derived from T cells, B-cell-depleted T cells, or PBMCs.

This CDR3 is 18 amino acids long. The V and J ends lost 2 bases and 4 bases, in that order; junction bases with no gene match: 10. From germline, CDR1 is SGHVS and CDR2 FNYEAQ. This sequence joins TRBV7-6 and TRBJ2-2, with 10 bases identical to TRBD2. The sample was peripheral blood. The clonotype was recovered from a man aged 45-60 years with acute or convalescent COVID-19. CDR3 bases: TGTGCCAGCAGCTTACAATCCGGGACTAGCGTTGGCACCGGGGAGCTGTTTTTT. This gives the protein CASSLQSGTSVGTGELFF.